A single sample is the source of the 11 T cell receptor beta chains below, sequenced in a study of T cells in Graves' hyperthyroidism and ophthalmopathy. Amplification of TCR beta CDR3 regions used RNA as the template. Primed by the HTBI set, a first-round RT-PCR was run on the TCR CDR3. From the multiplex PCR reads, TCRdb called clonotypes with MiXCR, one entry per CDR3 protein. The sample has roughly 570,000 distinct CDR3 sequences, around 45% seen once. The sequencing sample was made of peripheral blood or thyroid tissue (not recorded which). Receptors were obtained from a woman aged 18-30 years with Graves' hyperthyroidism.

CDR3 in DNA: TGCGCCAGCAGCCAAGTGGTGGGCCTAGCGGGGATCCAGTACTTC. Amino acid sequence: CASSQVVGLAGIQYF. V is TRBV4-1 and J is TRBJ2-5; 9 bases fit TRBD2. CDR1 MGHRA and CDR2 YSYEKL come from the germline V gene. This CDR3 spans 15 amino acids. The trim removed 1 base at V and 10 bases at J, leaving 10 bases unmatched.

This clonotype occurred many times. This chain links TRBV5-6 with TRBJ2-2; no definite D call. The CDR3 extends over 13 amino acids. V dropped 1 base and J dropped 5 bases, with 6 bases sitting between them. Germline V CDR1 and CDR2: SGHDT, YYEEEE. The CDR3 nucleotides read TGTGCCAGCAGCTTGATCTTAACCGGGGAGCTGTTTTTT. Residues: CASSLILTGELFF.

This clonotype was counted at least ten times. The chain has TRBV24-1 and TRBJ2-7; D unresolved. The CDR3 runs to 12 residues. CDR1 and CDR2 (germline): KGHDR, SFDVKD. The V end was cut by 4 bases, the J end by 0 bases, with 3 bases between. CDR3 loop: CATSDNSYEQYF. In nucleotides, the CDR3 is TGTGCCACCAGTGACAACTCCTACGAGCAGTACTTC.

This clonotype occurred many times. The chain combines TRBV12-3 or TRBV12-4 with TRBJ1-1; 7 bases map to TRBD1. This CDR3 is built from 14 residues. Germline trimming cut 7 bases from V and 2 bases from J; bases unmatched to any gene: 7. CDR3: CASNDRTGNTEAFF. CDR3 DNA sequence: TGTGCCAGCAACGATCGGACAGGCAACACTGAAGCTTTCTTT.

In this sample, this clonotype turned up many times. CDR3 protein: CASTWTGGNTIYF. In DNA form, the CDR3 reads TGTGCCAGCACCTGGACAGGAGGAAACACCATATATTTT. This chain uses TRBV5-4 with TRBJ1-3; 7 nucleotides match TRBD1. CDR3 length equals 13 residues. Trimming at V came to 6 bases and at J to 4 bases, leaving 4 bases not matched to a gene. Germline V gene sequence: CDR1 SGHNT, CDR2 YYREEE (reference sequence).

A remark on this clonotype: Since the CDR3 does not end with the conserved phenylalanine or tryptophan, this likely comes from a read error. No DNA is shown, since the ends of the CDR3 on it are uncertain; the CDR3 is the one TCRdb lists. V and J are TRBV25-1 and TRBJ1-1; the D call in the table, TRBD1, was not verified against the DNA. CDR1 is MGHDK, CDR2 SYGVNS, per germline. The CDR3 is made up of 12 amino acids, end residues included. CDR3 residues: CASSAGGTEAFV.

There are a few counts of this clonotype. This sequence joins TRBV2 and TRBJ2-1; 7 bases map to TRBD2. Germline V CDR1 and CDR2: SNHLY, FYNNEI. V was clipped by 8 bases and J by 5 bases; unmatched bases: 3. The CDR3 contains 12 residues. This CDR3 reads CASQAGNNEQFF. Here the CDR3 DNA reads TGTGCCAGCCAAGCGGGAAACAATGAGCAGTTCTTC.

The chain has TRBV2 and TRBJ1-2, with 7 positions matching TRBD1. Germline V gene data show CDR1 as SNHLY and CDR2 as FYNNEI. Trimming removed 9 bases from V and 3 bases from J; junction bases left unmatched: 10. The CDR3 runs 14 residues. The DNA of the CDR3 is TGTGCCAGTGCCTTGGACAGGTCCCACTATGGCTACACCTTC. Translation gives CASALDRSHYGYTF.

A note on this clonotype: A read error is possible here, since a much larger clone lies one base away. The chain couples TRBV20-1 to TRBJ2-5; TRBD2 aligns across 7 bases. The DNA matches TRBJ2-7 better at its end, which makes the J call doubtful. Germline V CDR1 and CDR2: DFQATT, SNEGSKA (reference sequence). This CDR3 has 15 amino acids. The DNA of the CDR3 is TGCAGTGCTGGAGATGCGGGGACTACCGGCTACGAGCAGTACTTC. Translated, it gives CSAGDAGTTGYEQYF.

Many counts were recorded for this clonotype. The V call is TRBV7-9, the J call TRBJ1-2; D gene unclear. Germline V lookup: CDR1 SEHNR, CDR2 FQNEAQ (reference sequence). Trimming removed 2 bases from V and 7 bases from J, with 11 bases in between. The CDR3 length is 13 residues. The CDR3 DNA reads TGTGCCAGCAGCTTAATCCAGGAATCTGGCTACACCTTC. Its translation is CASSLIQESGYTF.

The chain combines TRBV7-9 with TRBJ2-5; D is uncertain. The germline CDR1 and CDR2 sequences are SEHNR and FQNEAQ (reference sequence). V lost 5 bases and J 1 base, leaving 11 bases between the germline ends. The CDR3 loop spans 14 amino acids. CDR3 DNA: TGTGCCAGCAGCCCAAAGGCAGTCCAAGAGACCCAGTACTTC. Its protein product is CASSPKAVQETQYF.